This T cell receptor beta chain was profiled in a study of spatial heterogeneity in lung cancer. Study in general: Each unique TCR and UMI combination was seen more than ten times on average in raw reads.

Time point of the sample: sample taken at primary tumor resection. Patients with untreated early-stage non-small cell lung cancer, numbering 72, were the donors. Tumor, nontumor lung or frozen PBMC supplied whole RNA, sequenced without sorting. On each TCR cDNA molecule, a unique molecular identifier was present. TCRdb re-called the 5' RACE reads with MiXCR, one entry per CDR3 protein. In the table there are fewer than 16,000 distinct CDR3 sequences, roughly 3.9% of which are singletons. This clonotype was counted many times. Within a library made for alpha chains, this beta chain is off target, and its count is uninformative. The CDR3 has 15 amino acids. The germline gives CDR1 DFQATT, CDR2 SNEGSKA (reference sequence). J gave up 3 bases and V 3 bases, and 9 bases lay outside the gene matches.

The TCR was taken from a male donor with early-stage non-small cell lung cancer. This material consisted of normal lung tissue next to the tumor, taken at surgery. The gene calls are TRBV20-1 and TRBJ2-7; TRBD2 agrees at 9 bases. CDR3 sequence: CSASLATSGIYEQYF. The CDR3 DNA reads TGCAGTGCTAGTCTGGCGACTAGCGGAATCTACGAGCAGTACTTC.